The following is a T cell receptor beta chain sequence with its context. The antigen is unknown. These data come from a study of T-cell memory formation after mild COVID-19. The CDR3 length is 15 residues. CDR1 and CDR2 (germline): SEHNR, FQNEAQ (reference sequence). With 3 bases clipped from V and 5 bases from J, the junction kept 6 bases outside the gene matches. TCRdb itself ran the 5' RACE reads through MiXCR, one entry per CDR3 protein. The sample records roughly 320,000 distinct CDR3 sequences, 28% being singletons. General study points: Still unconfirmed is whether the second-wave clones peaking on day 37 recognized SARS-CoV-2. Memory cells collected pre-infection included some clones that later responded, suggesting cross-reactive memory joined.

The chain uses TRBV7-9 and TRBJ2-5; 10 bases align to TRBD2. Sequencing was carried out using PBMCs or a T cell subset sorted from them (not recorded which). The sequence came from an adult woman who had mild COVID-19 (a few samples of this study predate the infection). Cell type and time point are not known. The CDR3 here is CASSFLAGGDETQYF. The DNA of the CDR3 is TGTGCCAGCAGCTTTTTAGCGGGAGGAGACGAGACCCAGTACTTC.